The 32 T cell receptor beta chains below were found in one sample sequenced in a study of Ad26.COV2.S vaccination and SARS-CoV-2 variants. The repertoire was sequenced with immunoSEQ multiplex PCR; TCRdb's copy has only in-frame clones and lacks some. The sample consists of roughly 420,000 clones, nearly 90% of them appearing once. As for treatment: about 20 received Ad26.COV2.S at low or high dose, single or two shots; 5 received placebo; per-sample allocation not given. The samples were gathered on day 63 after the first injection of vaccine or placebo. The sequenced sample was peripheral blood, obtained in a trial of Ad26.COV2.S vaccine versus placebo. These receptors originate from a person between 18 and 59 years old who received the Ad26.COV2.S COVID-19 vaccine or a placebo.

The chain links TRBV10-3 to TRBJ1-5; weak D call: TRBD1 (5 bases). Germline V gene sequence: CDR1 ENHRY, CDR2 SYGVKD. V was clipped by 4 bases and J by 5 bases, with 12 bases between them. The length of the CDR3 is 14 residues. The CDR3 DNA is TGTGCCATCAGTGTCGGGGGAGCCGATCAGCCCCAGCATTTT. As protein: CAISVGGADQPQHF.

The chain joins TRBV7-2 to TRBJ2-5; 7 nucleotides agree with TRBD1. Germline CDR1 and CDR2: SGHTA and FQGNSA. V gave up 1 base and J gave up 4 bases; unmatched junction bases: 6. The CDR3 has 15 residues. The CDR3 reads CASSLGQGVLETQYF. Here the CDR3 DNA reads TGTGCCAGCAGCTTAGGCCAGGGGGTTTTAGAGACCCAGTACTTC.

As regards this clone: The sample holds other DNA sequences that translate to the same CDR3. The chain uses TRBV2 and TRBJ1-1; perhaps TRBD1 as D (6 bases). Germline V lookup: CDR1 SNHLY, CDR2 FYNNEI. Deletions cut 9 bases from V and 6 bases from J, with 8 bases between. This CDR3 comprises 10 residues. CDR3 in amino acids: CASRGPEAFF. CDR3 coding DNA: TGTGCCAGTCGGGGGCCTGAAGCTTTCTTT.

V gene TRBV6-4 combines with J gene TRBJ1-2; no firm D call. The CDR3 has 13 amino acids. V shed 4 bases and J shed 4 bases, with 10 bases lying between them. Germline CDR1 MRHNA, CDR2 SNTAGT. This chain's CDR3 is CASSVRRGYGYTF. Written as DNA, the CDR3 is TGTGCCAGCAGTGTACGCCGAGGCTATGGCTACACCTTC.

The rearrangement links TRBV11-2 to TRBJ2-5; D possibly matches TRBD1 or TRBD2 (5 bases each). The CDR3 totals 14 residues. The V end lost 5 bases, the J end lost 4 bases, and 14 bases lay between the germline ends. Per the germline V gene, CDR1 is SGHAT and CDR2 is FQNNGV. CDR3 sequence: CASSPRGPRETQYF. Here the CDR3 DNA reads TGTGCCAGCAGCCCCCGGGGCCCGCGAGAGACCCAGTACTTC.

This sequence joins TRBV6-1 and TRBJ1-5, with a possible D match to TRBD1 (5 bases). V lost 3 bases to trimming and J lost 11 bases, with 8 bases between them. The CDR3 is 11 amino acids. Germline-derived CDR1 and CDR2 are MNHNS and SASEGT. The CDR3 sequence is CASSDRGAQHF. In nucleotides, the CDR3 is TGTGCCAGCAGTGATCGGGGGGCCCAGCATTTT.

V usage is TRBV2 and J usage is TRBJ2-4; D gene ambiguous. This CDR3 contains 16 residues. Trimming shortened V by 3 bases and J by 0 bases, and 12 bases separated the two germline ends. Germline CDR1 is SNHLY and CDR2 is FYNNEI. The CDR3 sequence: CASSDGVTLAKNIQYF. DNA for the CDR3: TGTGCCAGCAGTGATGGAGTAACACTAGCCAAAAACATTCAGTACTTC.

This clone was counted a single time. The gene calls are TRBV5-4 and TRBJ1-1; 10 positions match TRBD1. Trimming took 3 bases from V and 10 from J; bases not matched to a gene: 6. Germline V lookup: CDR1 SGHNT, CDR2 YYREEE (reference sequence). This CDR3 comprises 13 residues. The CDR3 region has the DNA TGTGCCAGCAGCTGGGGACAGGGGATGAGAGCTTTCTTT. Protein: CASSWGQGMRAFF.

The chain recombines TRBV9 with TRBJ2-1; D is possibly TRBD2 (6 bases). The CDR3 length is 17 residues. The V gene's germline CDR1 is SGDLS and CDR2 YYNGEE. V was cut by 3 bases and J by 7 bases, with 23 bases left in between. DNA for the CDR3: TGTGCCAGCAGCGGACCGGGATTCCTGCGGGAAATGAATGAGCAGTTCTTC. Amino acids: CASSGPGFLREMNEQFF. The full variable domain, its missing parts supplied by reference TRBV9 and TRBJ2-1, is DSGVTQTPKHLITATGQRVTLRCSPRSGDLSVYWYQQSLDQGLQFLIQYYNGEERAKGNILERFSAQQFPDLHSELNLSSLELGDSALYFCASSGPGFLREMNEQFFGPGTRLTVL.

The CDR3 bases are TGTGCCAGCTCACCGGCAGGGTTTGGCTACGAGCAGTACGTC. Protein: CASSPAGFGYEQYV. V usage is TRBV18 and J usage is TRBJ2-7; weak D call: TRBD1 (5 bases). This CDR3 is built from 14 residues. Trimming removed 3 bases from V and 3 bases from J, with 12 bases in between. Germline CDR1 is KGHSH and CDR2 is LQKENI.

The chain recombines TRBV7-8 with TRBJ1-2; possibly TRBD1 for D (6 bases). From germline, CDR1 is SGHVS and CDR2 FQNEAQ. The CDR3 is 14 amino acids. The V end lost 5 bases, the J end lost 3 bases, and 13 bases lay between the germline ends. In DNA form, the CDR3 reads TGTGCCAGCAGCACCCAGACAGGCCACTATGGCTACACCTTC. Amino acid sequence: CASSTQTGHYGYTF.

J is TRBJ1-5 and V is TRBV5-1; D not certain. The V gene's germline CDR1 is SGHRS and CDR2 YFSETQ. The V end was cut by 0 bases, the J end by 7 bases, with 8 bases between. This CDR3 contains 13 residues. The CDR3 sequence is CASSLGPVQPQHF. Written as DNA, the CDR3 is TGCGCCAGCAGCTTGGGTCCAGTACAGCCCCAGCATTTT.

This clone was counted a few times. This rearrangement joins TRBV29-1 to TRBJ1-2; 10 bases fit TRBD1. This CDR3 is 15 amino acids long. Trimming cost V 7 bases and J 2 bases; bases outside gene matches: 10. The germline gives CDR1 SQVTM, CDR2 ANQGSEA. The DNA for the CDR3 is TGCAGCGCTACCGGGACAGGGGTTGGAAACTATGGCTACACCTTC. Its protein product is CSATGTGVGNYGYTF.

The V and J genes are TRBV25-1 and TRBJ1-2; TRBD1 agrees at 10 bases. In germline, CDR1 is MGHDK, CDR2 SYGVNS. The CDR3 is 15 residues long. J lost 3 bases, V lost 2 bases, and 3 bases had no gene match. The CDR3 bases are TGTGCCAGCAGTGAAGGACAGGGGGTCGACTATGGCTACACCTTC. This codes for CASSEGQGVDYGYTF.

The genes are TRBV30 and TRBJ1-1; TRBD1 aligns across 10 bases. Trimming took 5 bases from V and 6 from J; bases not matched to a gene: 9. The CDR3 is 14 residues long. Germline V gives CDR1 GTSNPN, CDR2 SVGIG (reference sequence). CDR3 in amino acids: CAWSYPDRGPEAFF. The CDR3 DNA follows: TGTGCCTGGTCTTACCCCGACAGGGGGCCTGAAGCTTTCTTT.

The chain is built from TRBV30 and TRBJ1-5; D perhaps matches TRBD1 (5 bases). The germline V gene has CDR1 GTSNPN and CDR2 SVGIG (reference sequence). V was cut by 3 bases and J by 4 bases, with 13 bases left in between. CDR3 length: 14 residues. The CDR3 loop reads CAWRTPWGNQPQHF. CDR3 DNA: TGTGCCTGGAGGACTCCCTGGGGGAATCAGCCCCAGCATTTT. Filled out from reference TRBV30 and TRBJ1-5, the complete variable domain reads SQTIHQWPATLVQPVGSPLSLECTVEGTSNPNLYWYRQAAGRGLQLLFYSVGIGQISSEVPQNLSASRPQDRQFILSSKKLLLSDSGFYLCAWRTPWGNQPQHFGDGTRLSIL.

The V call is TRBV9, the J call TRBJ1-5; D uncertain. CDR3 size: 13 residues. V dropped 0 bases and J dropped 10 bases, with 11 bases sitting between them. The germline V gene has CDR1 SGDLS and CDR2 YYNGEE. The DNA of the CDR3 is TGTGCCAGCAGCGTAGAGGAGTGGGCTCCCCAGCATTTT. It specifies CASSVEEWAPQHF. Filled out from reference TRBV9 and TRBJ1-5, the complete variable domain reads DSGVTQTPKHLITATGQRVTLRCSPRSGDLSVYWYQQSLDQGLQFLIQYYNGEERAKGNILERFSAQQFPDLHSELNLSSLELGDSALYFCASSVEEWAPQHFGDGTRLSIL.

This sequence joins TRBV5-4 and TRBJ2-1; D is ambiguous. CDR3 length: 15 residues. Trimming removed 4 bases at V and 3 bases at J, with 14 bases between. The germline CDR1 and CDR2 sequences are SGHNT and YYREEE (reference sequence). Here the CDR3 reads CASSRTPRLYNEQFF. Here the CDR3 DNA reads TGTGCCAGCAGCAGGACCCCGAGGCTCTACAATGAGCAGTTCTTC.

This chain links TRBV7-2 with TRBJ2-6; 7 positions agree with TRBD1. Per the germline V gene, CDR1 is SGHTA and CDR2 is FQGNSA. This CDR3 has 18 residues. Trimming removed 4 bases from V and 0 bases from J; junction bases left unmatched: 9. The CDR3 here is CASSSSGQSSSGANVLTF. The CDR3 coding sequence is TGTGCCAGCAGCTCATCGGGACAGTCGAGCTCTGGGGCCAACGTCCTGACTTTC.

This clone turned up a few times. J is TRBJ2-5 and V is TRBV5-1; no reliable D call. The V end lost 2 bases, the J end lost 1 base, and 3 bases lay between the germline ends. Germline lookup yields CDR1 SGHRS and CDR2 YFSETQ. CDR3 length: 12 amino acids. CDR3 loop: CASSFAQETQYF. CDR3 coding DNA: TGCGCCAGCAGCTTTGCCCAAGAGACCCAGTACTTC.

The chain joins TRBV28 to TRBJ2-7; 9 bases are a match to TRBD1. The CDR3 runs 15 residues. V was pared by 6 bases and J by 2 bases, with 8 bases of the junction left unmatched. Germline V gives CDR1 MDHEN, CDR2 SYDVKM. The CDR3 loop is CASRFLQGATYEQYF. CDR3 nucleotides: TGTGCCAGCAGGTTCCTACAGGGGGCAACCTACGAGCAGTACTTC.

The chain combines TRBV5-4 with TRBJ1-4; tentative D call: TRBD1 (6 bases). CDR1 and CDR2 from the germline V gene are SGHNT and YYREEE (reference sequence). Trimming took 1 base from V and 4 from J, leaving 14 bases between them. The CDR3 length is 16 residues. In nucleotides, the CDR3 is TGTGCCAGCAGCTTGAATGGACAGCCTTTTAATGAAAAACTGTTTTTT. This gives the protein CASSLNGQPFNEKLFF.

The V gene is TRBV10-3, the J gene TRBJ2-3; D possibly corresponds to TRBD1 (6 bases). The germline gives CDR1 ENHRY, CDR2 SYGVKD. Trimming removed 4 bases at V and 3 bases at J, with 8 bases between. The CDR3 covers 13 residues. The CDR3 loop is CAISVGATDTQYF. CDR3 nucleotides: TGTGCCATCAGTGTGGGGGCAACAGATACGCAGTATTTT.

The rearrangement links TRBV19 to TRBJ2-3; D may match TRBD1 or TRBD2 (5 bases each). V lost 6 bases and J 6 bases, leaving 7 bases between the germline ends. Germline CDR1 reads LNHDA; CDR2 reads SQIVND (reference sequence). The CDR3 is 11 amino acids. CDR3 sequence: CASREGDTQYF. The DNA for the CDR3 is TGTGCCAGTAGAGAGGGGGATACGCAGTATTTT.

This chain connects TRBV6-2 or TRBV6-3 to TRBJ1-5; D remains unclear. Germline V CDR1 and CDR2: MNHEY, SVGEGT. Trimming removed 2 bases at V and 0 bases at J, with 17 bases between. CDR3 size: 18 residues. The CDR3 region is CASSYPRTASYSNQPQHF. For the CDR3, the DNA is TGTGCCAGCAGTTACCCGCGAACAGCGTCTTATAGCAATCAGCCCCAGCATTTT.

V usage is TRBV5-1 and J usage is TRBJ2-7, with D possibly called TRBD1 or TRBD2 (6 bases each). The V gene's germline CDR1 is SGHRS and CDR2 YFSETQ. Trimming took 4 bases from V and 4 from J, leaving 15 bases between them. The length of the CDR3 is 14 residues. CDR3 bases: TGCGCCAGCAGCCGGGGGACATTATTGTACGAGCAGTACTTC. As protein: CASSRGTLLYEQYF.

The V gene is TRBV4-1, the J gene TRBJ1-5; no firm D call. The V gene lost 1 base and the J gene lost 4 bases, with 5 bases spanning the gap. The CDR3 is made up of 13 amino acids. CDR1 and CDR2 from the germline V gene are MGHRA and YSYEKL. CDR3 nucleotide sequence: TGCGCCAGCAGCCAAGCAGGTAATCAGCCCCAGCATTTT. It codes for CASSQAGNQPQHF.

This clone is medium-sized. The CDR3 DNA follows: TGTGCCAGCACCAAAGTAGCTAGCACAGATACGCAGTATTTT. Translating gives CASTKVASTDTQYF. The chain carries TRBV27 and TRBJ2-3; D is ambiguous. Germline V gene sequence: CDR1 MNHEY, CDR2 SMNVEV (reference sequence). This CDR3 is 14 amino acids long. Trimming left V 7 bases short and J 0 bases short, with 11 bases between.

The chain uses TRBV7-2 and TRBJ1-5; D is undetermined. Germline V gives CDR1 SGHTA, CDR2 FQGNSA. Trimming left V 2 bases short and J 2 bases short, with 10 bases between. The CDR3 has 15 residues. The CDR3: CASSLNGLGNQPQHF. The CDR3 DNA follows: TGTGCCAGCAGCTTAAATGGGCTCGGCAATCAGCCCCAGCATTTT.

The chain employs TRBV7-2 and TRBJ2-5; D unclear. The V gene's germline CDR1 is SGHTA and CDR2 FQGNSA. Deletions cut 3 bases from V and 0 bases from J, with 8 bases between. CDR3 length equals 14 residues. The CDR3 DNA follows: TGTGCCAGCAGCTTGGCTGCCCACCAAGAGACCCAGTACTTC. Amino acids: CASSLAAHQETQYF. The variable domain in full, with the rest retrieved from reference TRBV7-2 and TRBJ2-5, is GAGVSQSPSNKVTEKGKDVELRCDPISGHTALYWYRQSLGQGLEFLIYFQGNSAPDKSGLPSDRFSAERTGGSVSTLTIQRTQQEDSAVYLCASSLAAHQETQYFGPGTRLLVL.

The chain joins TRBV7-2 to TRBJ2-3; tentatively, D is TRBD2 (7 bases). V was pared by 7 bases and J by 4 bases, with 21 bases between. CDR1 and CDR2 (germline): SGHTA, FQGNSA. This CDR3 has 16 residues. Here the CDR3 DNA reads TGTGCCAGCACGTCCATTGGGGGGGCCGTGGCAGATACGCAGTATTTT. Amino acid sequence: CASTSIGGAVADTQYF. Full variable domain (outside the CDR3, taken from reference TRBV7-2 and TRBJ2-3): GAGVSQSPSNKVTEKGKDVELRCDPISGHTALYWYRQSLGQGLEFLIYFQGNSAPDKSGLPSDRFSAERTGGSVSTLTIQRTQQEDSAVYLCASTSIGGAVADTQYFGPGTRLTVL.

The count of this clone is one. The V gene is TRBV5-1, the J gene TRBJ2-1, with TRBD1 matching over 8 bases. The CDR3 consists of 13 residues. V shed 3 bases and J 7 bases; nucleotides not matched to a gene: 3. Per germline, CDR1 SGHRS and CDR2 YFSETQ. As DNA, the CDR3 is TGCGCCAGCAGCTCTGGACAGGGAAATGAGCAGTTCTTC. Encoded protein: CASSSGQGNEQFF.